These 17 T cell receptor beta chains were sequenced from one sample in a study of blood T cells in healthy people across ages (dated by TCRdb to between 2015 and 2016). The library was obtained by 5' RACE. Instrument on record: Illumina HiSeq 2500. The second PCR ran for about 6 to 11 cycles and used a J-beta primer mix along with a sample-barcoded 5' primer. Using fastp at Q25 and MiXCR, TCRdb reprocessed the public reads and kept productive beta chains. CDR3 protein duplicates are merged, each entry listing the most common genes and DNA. The sample includes around 1.5 million distinct CDR3 sequences, with roughly 30% observed a single time. In total, the top ten clones hold 11% of the sample. The source material was blood. These TCRs come from a woman younger than 45 in good health.

The chain uses TRBV28 and TRBJ2-7; maybe TRBD2 (5 bases). V dropped 6 bases and J dropped 0 bases, with 21 bases sitting between them. This CDR3 is built from 17 residues. Germline values: CDR1 MDHEN, CDR2 SYDVKM. CDR3: CASSQPTTAGASYEQYF. The CDR3 coding sequence is TGTGCCAGCAGCCAACCTACCACGGCGGGTGCCTCCTACGAGCAGTACTTC.

The V and J genes are TRBV7-3 and TRBJ1-2; weak D call: TRBD1 (6 bases). The CDR3 runs 16 residues. Germline loops: CDR1 SGHTA, CDR2 FQGTGA. V lost 3 bases, J lost 8 bases, and 22 bases lay in between. This CDR3 reads CASSFAGPGAMEGYTF. The CDR3 DNA follows: TGTGCCAGCAGCTTCGCCGGTCCAGGGGCTATGGAAGGCTACACCTTC. Full variable domain (rest looked up from reference TRBV7-3 and TRBJ1-2): GAGVSQTPSNKVTEKGKYVELRCDPISGHTALYWYRQSLGQGPEFLIYFQGTGAADDSGLPNDRFFAVRPEGSVSTLKIQRTERGDSAVYLCASSFAGPGAMEGYTFGSGTRLTVV.

The chain employs TRBV4-1 and TRBJ2-5; a weak D match, TRBD2 (6 bases). V lost 4 bases, J lost 1 base, and 13 bases lay in between. The germline V gene encodes CDR1 MGHRA and CDR2 YSYEKL. The CDR3 contains 15 residues. Here the CDR3 reads CASSRAAGLQETQYF. The CDR3 region has the DNA TGCGCCAGCAGCCGGGCGGCGGGGCTCCAAGAGACCCAGTACTTC.

The CDR3 DNA follows: TGTGCCAGCAGCCAAGCGAGGGGTGGGTGGGAGACCCAGTACTTC. This codes for CASSQARGGWETQYF. This chain joins TRBV3-1 and TRBJ2-5, with D perhaps TRBD1 or TRBD2 (5 bases each). Germline assignment: CDR1 LGHDT and CDR2 YNNKEL (reference sequence). Between the trimmed V and J ends, which lost 1 base and 5 bases, there was a span of 14 bases. The CDR3 runs 15 residues.

The chain has TRBV4-1 and TRBJ2-5; D is perhaps TRBD2 (6 bases). Trimming took off 6 bases at V and 5 bases at J, with 13 bases between the two ends. The CDR3 totals 13 residues. Germline values: CDR1 MGHRA, CDR2 YSYEKL. The CDR3 bases are TGCGCCAGCAGTCGGGGGTCCCGGGAGACCCAGTACTTC. Translated: CASSRGSRETQYF.

This clonotype was counted between two and nine times. The chain is built from TRBV10-3 and TRBJ1-5, with a tentative D call TRBD1 (5 bases). The ends were cut back, 11 bases at V and 5 bases at J, with 16 bases in the middle. Germline-derived CDR1 and CDR2 are ENHRY and SYGVKD. The CDR3 is 13 amino acids. The CDR3 DNA reads as TGTGCCGCAAGACGGGGGGTGGATCAGCCCCAGCATTTT. Its protein product is CAARRGVDQPQHF.

Only a few counts were recorded for this clonotype. V gene TRBV27 combines with J gene TRBJ2-3, with D perhaps TRBD1 or TRBD2 (6 bases each). The germline gives CDR1 MNHEY, CDR2 SMNVEV (reference sequence). Trimming took off 0 bases at V and 2 bases at J, with 12 bases between the two ends. This CDR3 has 16 residues. CDR3 loop: CASSLSEGENTDTQYF. The CDR3 region has the DNA TGTGCCAGCAGTTTATCGGAGGGGGAAAACACAGATACGCAGTATTTT.

The chain recombines TRBV24-1 with TRBJ2-1; D is possibly TRBD2 (5 bases). V shed 1 base and J shed 2 bases, with 11 bases lying between them. CDR1 and CDR2 (germline): KGHDR, SFDVKD. The CDR3 covers 16 residues. The CDR3 DNA is TGTGCCACCAGTGATTTTTCTAGCAACACCTACAATGAGCAGTTCTTC. Translation gives CATSDFSSNTYNEQFF.

This clonotype was counted between two and nine times. This chain uses TRBV3-1 with TRBJ1-2, with 9 bases identical to TRBD1. The germline V gene has CDR1 LGHDT and CDR2 YNNKEL (reference sequence). The CDR3 is 15 residues long. Trimming removed 0 bases from V and 6 bases from J; junction bases left unmatched: 5. The DNA of the CDR3 is TGTGCCAGCAGCCAAGAGGGACAGGGAAACGATGGCTACACCTTC. As protein: CASSQEGQGNDGYTF. Complete variable domain (other parts from reference TRBV3-1 and TRBJ1-2): DTAVSQTPKYLVTQMGNDKSIKCEQNLGHDTMYWYKQDSKKFLKIMFSYNNKELIINETVPNRFSPKSPDKAHLNLHINSLELGDSAVYFCASSQEGQGNDGYTFGSGTRLTVV.

As regards this clonotype: The junction does not match germline at one end; this may be a read error. The rearrangement uses TRBV4-1 and TRBJ2-3; 10 nucleotides match TRBD2. This CDR3 is 15 amino acids long. The germline V gene has CDR1 MGHRA and CDR2 YSYEKL. The CDR3 is CARSRTSGSTDTQYF. Here the CDR3 DNA reads TGCGCCCGCAGTAGGACTAGCGGCAGCACAGATACGCAGTATTTT.

The rearrangement joins TRBV7-3 to TRBJ2-7, with D perhaps TRBD1 or TRBD2 (5 bases each). This CDR3 region has 13 residues. Germline CDR1 is SGHTA and CDR2 is FQGTGA. V was pared by 5 bases and J by 6 bases, with 14 bases between. In nucleotides, the CDR3 is TGTGCCAGCAGCCCCCATGGGGGTTCCGAGCAGTACTTC. Translation: CASSPHGGSEQYF.

The chain carries TRBV6-1 and TRBJ1-5; 9 bases line up with TRBD1. The CDR3 is 14 amino acids. J lost 4 bases, V lost 7 bases, and 5 bases had no gene match. Germline assignment: CDR1 MNHNS and CDR2 SASEGT. This CDR3 is CASTPGTGNQPQHF. The CDR3 bases are TGTGCCAGCACTCCCGGGACAGGGAATCAGCCCCAGCATTTT.

The chain carries TRBV20-1 and TRBJ1-2; D gene ambiguous. CDR3 length: 15 residues. The V gene's germline CDR1 is DFQATT and CDR2 SNEGSKA (reference sequence). V was pared by 3 bases and J by 4 bases, with 18 bases between. The CDR3 bases are TGCAGTGCTAGCCTCCCCCGGCAGTGGATCTATGGCTACACCTTC. Its translation: CSASLPRQWIYGYTF.

With respect to this clonotype: Its ends do not fully match the called genes, so a read error is possible. This chain connects TRBV3-1 to TRBJ2-7, with no clear D. Per the germline V gene, CDR1 is LGHDT and CDR2 is YNNKEL (reference sequence). The CDR3 is 15 residues long. Here the CDR3 reads CTSSQVVGETYEQYF. The CDR3 DNA follows: TGTACCAGCAGCCAAGTGGTCGGAGAGACCTACGAGCAGTACTTC.

Only a few counts were recorded for this clonotype. This chain joins TRBV4-1 and TRBJ2-3; TRBD1 aligns across 10 bases. The germline gives CDR1 MGHRA, CDR2 YSYEKL. There are 17 residues in the CDR3. With V trimmed by 0 bases and J by 3 bases, 6 bases remained unmatched. CDR3 nucleotide sequence: TGCGCCAGCAGCCAAGATAAGGACAGGGGGTTTACAGATACGCAGTATTTT. Translating it yields CASSQDKDRGFTDTQYF.

This chain links TRBV28 with TRBJ2-5; D might be TRBD1 (5 bases). This CDR3 spans 15 amino acids. CDR1 is MDHEN and CDR2 is SYDVKM in the germline V gene. Trimming removed 3 bases at V and 4 bases at J, with 15 bases between. CDR3 in DNA: TGTGCCAGCAGTTTGCAAGACAGAAACTTAGAGACCCAGTACTTC. Its protein product is CASSLQDRNLETQYF.

With regard to this clonotype: One end of the junction does not line up with germline, which may come from a read error. This rearrangement joins TRBV7-6 to TRBJ1-1; the match to TRBD1 covers 8 bases. The germline V gene encodes CDR1 SGHVS and CDR2 FNYEAQ. The CDR3 has 13 amino acids. Here the CDR3 reads CVSSHGTGARSFF. For the CDR3, the DNA is TGTGTCAGCAGCCACGGGACAGGCGCCCGATCTTTCTTT. Supplemented by reference TRBV7-6 and TRBJ1-1, the full variable domain reads GAGVSQSPRYKVTKRGQDVALRCDPISGHVSLYWYRQALGQGPEFLTYFNYEAQQDKSGLPNDRFSAERPEGSISTLTIQRTEQRDSAMYRCVSSHGTGARSFFGQGTRLTVV.